This T cell receptor beta chain came from a study of blood T cell repertoires in COVID-19. Study overall: The study drew acute and convalescent COVID-19 samples from the United States, Italy and Spain.

V was clipped by 1 base and J by 4 bases; unmatched bases: 6. This CDR3 comprises 16 residues. Germline CDR1 reads SGHTA; CDR2 reads FQGTGA. This clone has just one count. In the original processing: Amplifying reference gene primers gave estimates of nucleated cell counts. This table comes from immunoSEQ multiplex PCR, and its TCRdb copy is limited to in-frame clones, with some not included. That table supplies the V and J calls and clone size; D and trimming were determined from the DNA. The sample carries a few hundred thousand clones, less than 85% recorded once. The gene calls are TRBV7-3 and TRBJ2-2; 7 positions match TRBD2. The receptor's source is a woman younger than 35 with acute or convalescent COVID-19. The sequencing sample was made of peripheral blood. The CDR3 protein is CASSLNPGGPTGELFF. The DNA of the CDR3 is TGTGCCAGCAGCTTAAACCCGGGAGGCCCCACCGGGGAGCTGTTTTTT.